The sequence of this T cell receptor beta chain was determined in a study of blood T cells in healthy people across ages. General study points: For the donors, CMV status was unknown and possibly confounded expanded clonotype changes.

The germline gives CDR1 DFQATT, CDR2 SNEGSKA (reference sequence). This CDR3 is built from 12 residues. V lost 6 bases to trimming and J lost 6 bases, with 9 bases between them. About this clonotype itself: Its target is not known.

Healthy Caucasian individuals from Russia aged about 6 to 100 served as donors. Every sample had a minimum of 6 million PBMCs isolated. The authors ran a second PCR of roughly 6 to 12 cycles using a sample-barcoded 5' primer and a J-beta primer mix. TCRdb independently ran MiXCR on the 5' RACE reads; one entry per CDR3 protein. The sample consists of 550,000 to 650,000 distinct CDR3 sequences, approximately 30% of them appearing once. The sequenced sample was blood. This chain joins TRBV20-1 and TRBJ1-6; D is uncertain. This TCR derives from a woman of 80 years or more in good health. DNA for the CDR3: TGCAGTGCGATGGGCCCTAATTCACCCCTCCACTTT. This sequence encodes CSAMGPNSPLHF.